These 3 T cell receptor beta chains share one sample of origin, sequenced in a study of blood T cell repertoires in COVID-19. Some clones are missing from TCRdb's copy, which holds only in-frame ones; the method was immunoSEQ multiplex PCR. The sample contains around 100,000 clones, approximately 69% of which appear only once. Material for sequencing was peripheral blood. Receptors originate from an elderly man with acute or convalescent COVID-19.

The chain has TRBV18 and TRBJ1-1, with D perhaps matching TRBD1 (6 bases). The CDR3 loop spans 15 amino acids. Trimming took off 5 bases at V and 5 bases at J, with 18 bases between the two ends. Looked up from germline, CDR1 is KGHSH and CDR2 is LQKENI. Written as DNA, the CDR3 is TGTGCCAGCTCAGGTCCGGACAGTCTGGGTACTGAAGCTTTCTTT. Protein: CASSGPDSLGTEAFF.

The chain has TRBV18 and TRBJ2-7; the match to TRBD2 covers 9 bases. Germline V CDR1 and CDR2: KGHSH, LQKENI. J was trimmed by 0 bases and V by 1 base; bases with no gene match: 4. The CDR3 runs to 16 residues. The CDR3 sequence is CASSPQAGGSSYEQYF. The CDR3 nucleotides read TGTGCCAGCTCACCACAGGCGGGAGGGAGCTCCTACGAGCAGTACTTC.

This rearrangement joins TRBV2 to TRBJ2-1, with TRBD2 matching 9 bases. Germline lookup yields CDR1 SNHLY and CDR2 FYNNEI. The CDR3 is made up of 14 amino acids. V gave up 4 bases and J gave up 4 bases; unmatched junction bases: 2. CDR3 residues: CASSATSGYNEQFF. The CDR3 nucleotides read TGTGCCAGCAGTGCGACTAGCGGATACAATGAGCAGTTCTTC. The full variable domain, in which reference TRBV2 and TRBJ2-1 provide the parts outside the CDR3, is EPEVTQTPSHQVTQMGQEVILRCVPISNHLYFYWYRQILGQKVEFLVSFYNNEISEKSEIFDDQFSVERPDGSNFTLKIRSTKLEDSAMYFCASSATSGYNEQFFGPGTRLTVL.